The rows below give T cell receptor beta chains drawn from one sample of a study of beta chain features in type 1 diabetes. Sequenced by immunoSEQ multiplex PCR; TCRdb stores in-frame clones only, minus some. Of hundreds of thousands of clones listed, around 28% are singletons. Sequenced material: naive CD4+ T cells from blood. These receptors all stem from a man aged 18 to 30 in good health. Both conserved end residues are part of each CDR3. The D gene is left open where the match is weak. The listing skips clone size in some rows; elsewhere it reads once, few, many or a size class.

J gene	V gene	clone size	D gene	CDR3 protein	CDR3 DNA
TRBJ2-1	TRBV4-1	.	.	CASSQRDGGRPGREQFF	TGCGCCAGCAGCCAGAGGGATGGGGGGCGCCCAGGCAGGGAGCAGTTCTTC
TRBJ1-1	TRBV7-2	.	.	CASSLGRNTEAFF	TGTGCCAGCAGCCTAGGGAGGAACACTGAAGCTTTCTTT
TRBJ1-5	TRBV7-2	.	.	CASSLYRNQPQHF	TGTGCCAGCAGCTTATATCGCAATCAGCCCCAGCATTTT
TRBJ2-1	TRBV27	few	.	CASSLGDSYNEQFF	TGTGCCAGCAGTTTGGGGGATTCGTACAATGAGCAGTTCTTC
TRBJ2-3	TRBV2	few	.	CASSRDNTDTQYF	TGTGCCAGCAGTCGGGACAACACAGATACGCAGTATTTT
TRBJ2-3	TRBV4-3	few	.	CASSRAGTTDTQYF	TGCGCCAGCAGCCGTGCGGGGACCACAGATACGCAGTATTTT
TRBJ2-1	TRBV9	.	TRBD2	CASSPPVTSGRSSYNEQFF	TGTGCCAGCAGCCCTCCCGTGACTAGCGGGAGGAGCTCCTACAATGAGCAGTTCTTC
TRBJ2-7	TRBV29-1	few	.	CSVVSEQYF	TGCAGCGTTGTGAGCGAGCAGTACTTC
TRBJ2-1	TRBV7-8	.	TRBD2	CASSLVSGGPDEQFF	TGTGCCAGCAGCTTAGTGTCGGGAGGGCCCGATGAGCAGTTCTTC
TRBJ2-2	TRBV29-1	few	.	CSVAGLHTGELFF	TGCAGCGTGGCGGGTTTGCACACCGGGGAGCTGTTTTTT
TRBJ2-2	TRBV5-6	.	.	CASSLDRTNTGELFF	TGTGCCAGCAGCTTGGACAGGACGAACACCGGGGAGCTGTTTTTT
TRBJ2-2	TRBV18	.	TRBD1	CATGQTTGELFF	TGTGCAACGGGACAGACCACCGGGGAGCTGTTTTTT
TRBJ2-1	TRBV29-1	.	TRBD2	CSAQGLAGEDEQFF	TGCAGCGCCCAAGGGCTAGCGGGAGAGGATGAGCAGTTCTTC
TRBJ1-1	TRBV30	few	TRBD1	CAWRGGYGQASRPEAFF	TGTGCCTGGAGGGGGGGTTACGGACAGGCCTCAAGACCTGAAGCTTTCTTT
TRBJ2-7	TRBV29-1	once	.	CSVDFPGYEQYF	TGCAGCGTTGATTTTCCTGGCTACGAGCAGTACTTC
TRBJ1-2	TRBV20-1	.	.	CSAAVNYGYTF	TGCAGTGCGGCGGTCAACTATGGCTACACCTTC
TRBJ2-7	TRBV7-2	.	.	CASSLGTAVTLYYEQYF	TGTGCCAGCAGCTTAGGGACAGCGGTTACCCTATACTACGAGCAGTACTTC
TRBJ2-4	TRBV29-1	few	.	CSVEELAKNIQYF	TGCAGCGTTGAAGAGTTAGCCAAAAACATTCAGTACTTC
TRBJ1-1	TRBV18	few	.	CASSEGVPEAFF	TGTGCCAGCTCAGAGGGGGTCCCTGAAGCTTTCTTT
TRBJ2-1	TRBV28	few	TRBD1	CASKRSGTGSYNEQFF	TGTGCCAGCAAACGATCAGGGACAGGGAGTTACAATGAGCAGTTCTTC
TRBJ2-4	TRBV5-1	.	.	CASSLDPAKNIQYF	TGCGCCAGCAGCTTGGACCCAGCCAAAAACATTCAGTACTTC
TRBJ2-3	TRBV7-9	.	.	CASSFVSGEDTQYF	TGTGCCAGCAGCTTTGTCTCGGGTGAAGATACGCAGTATTTT
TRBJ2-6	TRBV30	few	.	CAWSVNRGSGANVLTF	TGTGCCTGGAGTGTAAACCGAGGCTCTGGGGCCAACGTCCTGACTTTC
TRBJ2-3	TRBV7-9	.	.	CASSYRGGTDTQYF	TGTGCCAGCAGTTATAGAGGCGGCACAGATACGCAGTATTTT
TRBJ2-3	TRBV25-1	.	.	CASSDSATDTQYF	TGTGCCAGCAGTGACTCAGCCACAGATACGCAGTATTTT
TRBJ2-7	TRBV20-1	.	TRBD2	CSASSGYEQYF	TGCAGTGCGAGTAGCGGGTACGAGCAGTACTTC